The clone carrying this TCR beta chain occurred many times. Its specificity is not known. This CDR3 contains 14 residues. Trimming shortened V by 5 bases and J by 10 bases, and 18 bases separated the two germline ends. Germline CDR1 MNHEY, CDR2 SVGEGT. The sample belongs to a study of response to subunit inactivated influenza vaccine. TCRdb itself ran the RT-PCR reads through MiXCR, one entry per CDR3 protein. The data hold roughly 700,000 distinct CDR3 sequences, with roughly 14% observed a single time. Study-wide points: There was a suggestion from the authors that each seasonal influenza vaccination recruits few new T cells.

J is TRBJ2-1 and V is TRBV6-2 or TRBV6-3, with D maybe TRBD2 (6 bases). This sample comprised PBMCs from blood, obtained 11 to 12 days after vaccination. The origin of this receptor is a man between 50 and 59 years old who received an inactivated influenza vaccine. The CDR3 sequence is CASSRDRRRGEQFF. The CDR3 DNA reads as TGTGCCAGCAGTCGGGACCGAAGACGGGGGGAGCAGTTCTTC.